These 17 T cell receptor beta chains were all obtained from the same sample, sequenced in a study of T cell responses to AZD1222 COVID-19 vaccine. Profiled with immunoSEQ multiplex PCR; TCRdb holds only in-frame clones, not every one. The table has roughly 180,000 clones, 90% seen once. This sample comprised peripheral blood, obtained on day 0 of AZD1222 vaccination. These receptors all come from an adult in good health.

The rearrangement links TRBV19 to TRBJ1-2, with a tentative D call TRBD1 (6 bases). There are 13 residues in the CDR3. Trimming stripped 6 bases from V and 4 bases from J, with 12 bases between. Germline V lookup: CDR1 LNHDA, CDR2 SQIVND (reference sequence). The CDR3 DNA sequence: TGTGCCAGTAGGGTGGGACAATTCTATGGCTACACCTTC. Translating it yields CASRVGQFYGYTF.

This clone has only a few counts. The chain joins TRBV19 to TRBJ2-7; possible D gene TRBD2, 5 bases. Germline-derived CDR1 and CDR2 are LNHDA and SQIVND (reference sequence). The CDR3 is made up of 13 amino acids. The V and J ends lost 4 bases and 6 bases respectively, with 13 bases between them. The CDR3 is CASSTGRGGEQYF. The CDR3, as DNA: TGTGCCAGTAGTACGGGAAGAGGCGGCGAGCAGTACTTC.

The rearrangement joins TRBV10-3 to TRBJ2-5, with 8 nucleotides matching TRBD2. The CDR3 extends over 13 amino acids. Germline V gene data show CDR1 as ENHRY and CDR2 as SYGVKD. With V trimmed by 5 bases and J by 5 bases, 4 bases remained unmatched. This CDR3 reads CAISPGLEETQYF. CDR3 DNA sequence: TGTGCCATCAGTCCGGGACTAGAGGAGACCCAGTACTTC.

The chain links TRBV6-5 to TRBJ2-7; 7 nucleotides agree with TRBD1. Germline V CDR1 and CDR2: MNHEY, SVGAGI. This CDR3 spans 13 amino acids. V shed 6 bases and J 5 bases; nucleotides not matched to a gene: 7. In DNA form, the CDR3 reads TGTGCCAGCAGGGGCAGGGGGACCCACGAGCAGTACTTC. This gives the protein CASRGRGTHEQYF.

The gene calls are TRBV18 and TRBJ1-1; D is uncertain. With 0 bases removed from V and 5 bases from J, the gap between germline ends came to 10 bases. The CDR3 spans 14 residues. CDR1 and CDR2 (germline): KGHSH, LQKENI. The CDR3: CASSPPSKRTEAFF. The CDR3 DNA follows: TGTGCCAGCTCACCACCCAGTAAACGGACTGAAGCTTTCTTT.

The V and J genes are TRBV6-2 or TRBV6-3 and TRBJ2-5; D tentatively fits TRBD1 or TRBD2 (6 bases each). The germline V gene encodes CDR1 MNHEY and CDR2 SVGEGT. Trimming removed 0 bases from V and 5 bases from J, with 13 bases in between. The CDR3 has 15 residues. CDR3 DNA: TGTGCCAGCAGTTACTCGGGGGGCCCCCTGGAGACCCAGTACTTC. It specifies CASSYSGGPLETQYF.

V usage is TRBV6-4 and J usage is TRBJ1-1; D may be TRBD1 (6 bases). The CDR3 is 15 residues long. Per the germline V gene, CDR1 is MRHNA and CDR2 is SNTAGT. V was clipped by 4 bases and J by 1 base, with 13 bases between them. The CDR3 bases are TGTGCCAGCAGTGCTGGGGGCGCCTGGAACACTGAAGCTTTCTTT. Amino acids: CASSAGGAWNTEAFF.

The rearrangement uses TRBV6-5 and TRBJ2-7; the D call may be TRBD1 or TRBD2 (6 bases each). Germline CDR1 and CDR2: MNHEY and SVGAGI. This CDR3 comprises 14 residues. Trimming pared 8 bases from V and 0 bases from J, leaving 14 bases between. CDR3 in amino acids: CASEGGRASYEQYF. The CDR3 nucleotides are TGTGCCAGCGAGGGGGGTAGAGCCTCCTACGAGCAGTACTTC.

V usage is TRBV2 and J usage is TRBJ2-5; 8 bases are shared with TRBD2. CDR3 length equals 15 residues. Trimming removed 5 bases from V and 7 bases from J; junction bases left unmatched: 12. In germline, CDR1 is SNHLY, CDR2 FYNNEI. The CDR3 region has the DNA TGTGCCAGCAGTCCATCCGGGACTAGGGAGGGGACCCAGTACTTC. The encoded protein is CASSPSGTREGTQYF. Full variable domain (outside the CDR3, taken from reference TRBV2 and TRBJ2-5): EPEVTQTPSHQVTQMGQEVILRCVPISNHLYFYWYRQILGQKVEFLVSFYNNEISEKSEIFDDQFSVERPDGSNFTLKIRSTKLEDSAMYFCASSPSGTREGTQYFGPGTRLLVL.

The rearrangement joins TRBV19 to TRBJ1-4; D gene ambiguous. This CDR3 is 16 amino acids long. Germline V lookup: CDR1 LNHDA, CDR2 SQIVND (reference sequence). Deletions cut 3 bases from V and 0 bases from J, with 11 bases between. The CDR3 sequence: CASSMTRTATNEKLFF. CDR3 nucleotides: TGTGCCAGTAGTATGACCAGGACGGCAACTAATGAAAAACTGTTTTTT.

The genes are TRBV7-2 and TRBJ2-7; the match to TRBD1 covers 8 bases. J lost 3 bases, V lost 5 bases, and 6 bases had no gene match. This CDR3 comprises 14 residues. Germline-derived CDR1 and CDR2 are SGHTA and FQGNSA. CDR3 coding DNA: TGTGCCAGCAGCCAGACAGGGGCCCTCTACGAGCAGTACTTC. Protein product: CASSQTGALYEQYF.

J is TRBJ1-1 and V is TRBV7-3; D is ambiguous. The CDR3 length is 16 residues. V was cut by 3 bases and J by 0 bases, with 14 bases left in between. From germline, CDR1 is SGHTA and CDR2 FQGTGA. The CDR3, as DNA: TGTGCCAGCAGCTTCGGAGGAGGCAGGATGAACACTGAAGCTTTCTTT. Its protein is CASSFGGGRMNTEAFF.

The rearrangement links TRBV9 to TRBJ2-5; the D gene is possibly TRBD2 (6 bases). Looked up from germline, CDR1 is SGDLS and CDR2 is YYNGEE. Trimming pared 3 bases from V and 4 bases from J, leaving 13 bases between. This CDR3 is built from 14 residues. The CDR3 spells CASSAEVGGETQYF. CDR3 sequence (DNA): TGTGCCAGCAGCGCGGAGGTGGGGGGAGAGACCCAGTACTTC.

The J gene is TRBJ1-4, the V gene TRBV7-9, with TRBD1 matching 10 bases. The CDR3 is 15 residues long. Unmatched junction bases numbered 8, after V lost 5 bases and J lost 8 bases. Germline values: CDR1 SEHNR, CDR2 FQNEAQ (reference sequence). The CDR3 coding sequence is TGTGCCAGCAGCCCCGGGACAGGGGTTGAGGAAAAACTGTTTTTT. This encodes CASSPGTGVEEKLFF.

CDR3 bases: TGTGCCAGCAGCACTGTTGGATATAGCAATCAGCCCCAGCATTTT. This codes for CASSTVGYSNQPQHF. V usage is TRBV2 and J usage is TRBJ1-5, with D unclear. Germline assignment: CDR1 SNHLY and CDR2 FYNNEI. The CDR3 consists of 15 residues. With 6 bases removed from V and 0 bases from J, the gap between germline ends came to 12 bases.

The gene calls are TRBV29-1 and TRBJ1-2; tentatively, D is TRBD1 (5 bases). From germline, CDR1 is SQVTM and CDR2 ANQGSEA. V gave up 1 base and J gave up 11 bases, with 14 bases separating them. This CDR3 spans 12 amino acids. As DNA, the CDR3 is TGCAGCGTTGAAGGGGGGGACGGGAGTTACACCTTC. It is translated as CSVEGGDGSYTF.

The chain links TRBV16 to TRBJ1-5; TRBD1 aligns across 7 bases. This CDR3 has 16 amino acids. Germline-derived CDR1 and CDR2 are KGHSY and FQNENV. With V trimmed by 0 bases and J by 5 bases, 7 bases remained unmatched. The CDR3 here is CASSQSVRDSYQPQHF. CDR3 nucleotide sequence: TGTGCCAGCAGCCAATCGGTTAGGGACAGCTATCAGCCCCAGCATTTT.